The next 5 T cell receptor beta chains were all read from a single sample in a study of blood T cell repertoires in COVID-19. Some clones are missing from TCRdb's copy, which holds only in-frame ones; the method was immunoSEQ multiplex PCR. The sample includes approximately 280,000 clones, over 75% of them seen just once. Sequenced material: peripheral blood. The receptors were sampled from a man younger than 35 with active or convalescent COVID-19.

This clone was seen many times. CDR3 nucleotide sequence: TGTGCCAGCAGCCAGGAAGGACAGGGTCACTATGGCTACACCTTC. Protein product: CASSQEGQGHYGYTF. The chain has TRBV4-2 and TRBJ1-2, with 8 nucleotides matching TRBD1. Germline values: CDR1 LGHNA, CDR2 YNFKEQ. After removal of 3 bases from V and 3 bases from J, the junction contained 6 bases not matched to a gene. The CDR3 spans 15 residues.

This clone was picked up a small number of times. The chain uses TRBV11-2 and TRBJ2-7; D gene unclear. Trimming pared 3 bases from V and 1 base from J, leaving 7 bases between. From germline, CDR1 is SGHAT and CDR2 FQNNGV. The CDR3 runs 13 residues. CDR3: CASSLVRSYEQYF. The CDR3 DNA is TGTGCCAGCAGCTTGGTTAGATCCTACGAGCAGTACTTC.

DNA of the CDR3: TGCGCCAGCAGTGATGAGAGTAATGAAAAACTGTTTTTT. Amino acids: CASSDESNEKLFF. This rearrangement joins TRBV10-2 to TRBJ1-4; D not certain. The CDR3 spans 13 residues. Trimming pared 3 bases from V and 4 bases from J, leaving 6 bases between. The germline CDR1 and CDR2 sequences are WSHSY and SAAADI.

This clone was counted once. Other DNA sequences in the same sample also yield this CDR3. The CDR3 nucleotides are TGCGCCAGCAGTGACCGGGACAGCTCCTACGAGCAGTACTTC. It encodes CASSDRDSSYEQYF. The chain joins TRBV10-2 to TRBJ2-7, with 7 bases lining up with TRBD1. In germline, CDR1 is WSHSY, CDR2 SAAADI. CDR3 size: 14 residues. J was trimmed by 0 bases and V by 3 bases; bases with no gene match: 2.

This chain connects TRBV5-1 to TRBJ1-5, with 7 bases identical to TRBD1. The germline CDR1 and CDR2 sequences are SGHRS and YFSETQ. Unmatched junction bases numbered 14, after V lost 4 bases and J lost 1 base. The CDR3 extends over 18 amino acids. CDR3 amino acids: CASSPMTGTSVSNQPQHF. The CDR3 coding sequence is TGCGCCAGCAGCCCGATGACAGGGACGTCGGTGAGCAATCAGCCCCAGCATTTT.